This T cell receptor beta chain was obtained from a study of cytomegalovirus exposure and HLA in healthy donors. Points on this clone: As yet, its antigen is unknown.

Germline V gene data show CDR1 as GTSNPN and CDR2 as SVGIG (reference sequence). V lost 3 bases, J lost 4 bases, and 5 bases stayed unmatched. The CDR3 totals 13 residues. TCRdb's table, derived via immunoSEQ multiplex PCR, lists solely in-frame clones and lacks some. The profile shows 200,000 or so clones, about 93% of them singletons. General study findings and limits: Cytomegalovirus-associated TCR beta chains were listed, numbering some 150. For most TCR sequences rarity was the rule, although some public TCRs occurred in many donors.

The receptor was derived from a woman between 18 and 29 years old in good health and CMV-seronegative. The chain recombines TRBV30 with TRBJ1-2; 7 bases fit TRBD1. Sequencing used PBMCs. For the CDR3, the DNA is TGTGCCTGGAGAGGGACAGCAAGCTATGGCTACACCTTC. Translated: CAWRGTASYGYTF.